Listed here are 2 T cell receptor beta chains from one sample, sequenced in a study of T-cell reconstitution after alpha-beta-depleted transplantation in children. Library preparation (for TCRbeta) was performed with unique molecular identifiers. TCRdb reanalysed the PCR reads using MiXCR and keeps one entry per CDR3 protein. The sample consists of 400,000 to 550,000 distinct CDR3 sequences, 8% to 11% of them appearing once. The material sequenced was PBMCs, taken before TCRalphabeta/CD19-depleted stem cell transplant. These receptors were taken from a child younger than 10 with inherited bone marrow failure, due to receive a stem cell transplant.

This clonotype came up many times. The chain links TRBV29-1 to TRBJ2-3, with D possibly TRBD2 on 6 matching bases. Germline V gene sequence: CDR1 SQVTM, CDR2 ANQGSEA. V was shortened by 6 bases and J by 4 bases, with 11 bases between the two germline ends. The CDR3 spans 12 residues. CDR3 amino acids: CSVGGRPDTQYF. CDR3 bases: TGCAGCGTCGGGGGTAGGCCAGATACGCAGTATTTT.

This clonotype showed up just a few times. The chain has TRBV27 and TRBJ2-1; 13 positions match TRBD2. The CDR3 runs to 17 residues. V shed 7 bases, J shed 4 bases, and the junction held 10 bases outside the gene matches. Germline loops: CDR1 MNHEY, CDR2 SMNVEV (reference sequence). The CDR3, as DNA: TGTGCCAGCAACCGACTAGCGGGAGGTTTACAATACAATGAGCAGTTCTTC. Its protein product is CASNRLAGGLQYNEQFF.